This T cell receptor (beta chain) is from a study of T cell changes during pregnancy in multiple sclerosis. The table lists this clone with a few counts. Method: immunoSEQ multiplex PCR; TCRdb's copy keeps in-frame clones and lacks some. The top ten clones hold roughly 1.1% of a sample with about 70,000 clones, approximately 94% of them seen once. CDR1 SGHDN and CDR2 FVKESK come from the germline V gene. V shed 4 bases and J 2 bases; nucleotides not matched to a gene: 7. CDR3 length: 15 residues. The chain has TRBV14 and TRBJ2-7; 8 nucleotides align to TRBD2. The material sequenced was peripheral blood, taken in the third trimester of pregnancy. This sequence originates from a female donor with multiple sclerosis, enrolled in a pregnancy study. The CDR3: CASSPGSGEAYEQYF. As DNA, the CDR3 is TGTGCCAGCAGCCCCGGTAGCGGGGAGGCCTACGAGCAGTACTTC.